The rows below give T cell receptor beta chains drawn from one sample of a study of cytomegalovirus exposure and HLA in healthy donors. TCRdb keeps only in-frame clones here, not all; method: immunoSEQ multiplex PCR. Of about 120,000 clones in the sample, roughly 80% were seen once. The material sequenced was PBMCs. All receptors derive from a man between 18 and 29 years old in good health and CMV-seropositive. CDR3s include the opening cysteine and the closing phenylalanine or tryptophan. A D gene is named only where the DNA matches it firmly. The size of a clone is reported for some rows only, either as once, few or many, or as a class for expanded clones.

TRBJ2-7	TRBD1	.	TRBV7-9	CASSLSGGQEAISSYEQYF	TGTGCCAGCAGCTTAAGTGGGGGACAGGAGGCGATTAGCTCCTACGAGCAGTACTTC
TRBJ1-2	TRBD1	.	TRBV9	CASRDTGTANNYGYTF	TGTGCCAGCAGGGATACTGGGACAGCGAATAACTATGGCTACACCTTC
TRBJ2-7	TRBD1	.	TRBV11-2	CASSNYRGVSYEQYF	TGTGCCAGCAGCAACTACAGGGGCGTCTCCTACGAGCAGTACTTC
TRBJ2-2	.	.	TRBV12-5	CASGSDTGELFF	TGTGCTAGTGGTTCAGACACCGGGGAGCTGTTTTTT
TRBJ2-5	.	.	TRBV7-9	CASSLARTTKETQYF	TGTGCCAGCAGCTTGGCCAGGACAACCAAGGAGACCCAGTACTTC
TRBJ2-2	TRBD2	.	TRBV10-2	CASRGAGGSPGELFF	TGCGCCAGCAGGGGGGCGGGGGGCTCTCCCGGGGAGCTGTTTTTT
TRBJ2-7	.	.	TRBV5-1	CASSLGDTTYEQYF	TGCGCCAGCAGCTTGGGGGACACTACCTACGAGCAGTACTTC
TRBJ2-5	.	.	TRBV19	CASSITGETQYF	TGTGCCAGTAGTATCACAGGAGAGACCCAGTACTTC
TRBJ2-7	TRBD1	.	TRBV11-1	CASSLGTGGDYEQYF	TGTGCCAGCAGCCTCGGGACAGGGGGGGACTACGAGCAGTACTTC
TRBJ2-6	.	.	TRBV30	CAWRFLKRVSGANVLTF	TGTGCCTGGAGGTTCCTAAAACGGGTCTCTGGGGCCAACGTCCTGACTTTC
TRBJ2-7	TRBD1	.	TRBV4-1	CASSQLTGGGYEQYF	TGCGCCAGCAGCCAGCTGACAGGGGGCGGCTACGAGCAGTACTTC
TRBJ1-2	.	.	TRBV4-2	CASSQSRNEGAAYGYTF	TGTGCCAGCAGCCAAAGTAGGAACGAGGGAGCCGCCTATGGCTACACCTTC
TRBJ1-3	.	.	TRBV4-2	CASSPPPGTGNTIYF	TGTGCCAGCAGCCCGCCTCCAGGGACTGGAAACACCATATATTTT
TRBJ2-7	TRBD1	once	TRBV15	CATSSQTGTGGHEQYF	TGTGCCACCAGCAGCCAAACCGGGACAGGGGGCCACGAGCAGTACTTC
TRBJ1-2	.	.	TRBV6-1	CASIPPTENYGYTF	TGTGCCAGCATTCCACCTACAGAAAACTATGGCTACACCTTC
TRBJ2-7	.	.	TRBV4-1	CASSSDTFDEQYF	TGCGCCAGCAGCTCTGACACGTTTGACGAGCAGTACTTC
TRBJ2-1	TRBD1	.	TRBV19	CASSRTGQGDTYNEQFF	TGTGCCAGTAGTAGGACTGGACAGGGAGACACTTACAATGAGCAGTTCTTC
TRBJ2-2	TRBD1	.	TRBV5-6	CASSLVTGVYAGELFF	TGTGCCAGCAGCTTGGTTACAGGGGTATATGCCGGGGAGCTGTTTTTT
TRBJ1-1	TRBD1	.	TRBV27	CASSPGTEYMNTEAFF	TGTGCCAGCAGTCCCGGGACAGAGTATATGAACACTGAAGCTTTCTTT
TRBJ2-3	.	.	TRBV6-5	CASSNRLGTDTQYF	TGTGCCAGCAGTAACCGACTAGGCACAGATACGCAGTATTTT
TRBJ1-2	.	.	TRBV11-2	CASSSQNRGRGAGYTF	TGTGCCAGCAGCTCACAAAATCGGGGGAGAGGGGCTGGCTACACCTTC
TRBJ2-1	TRBD2	.	TRBV5-6	CASSLSLAGYNEQFF	TGTGCCAGCAGCTTGTCTCTAGCGGGGTATAATGAGCAGTTCTTC
TRBJ2-7	.	.	TRBV2	CASTAPVGGTGLYEQYF	TGTGCCAGCACCGCACCCGTAGGCGGAACGGGGTTATACGAGCAGTACTTC
TRBJ2-7	TRBD1	.	TRBV9	CASSYDEGARSYEQYF	TGTGCCAGCAGCTACGATGAGGGGGCGCGGTCCTACGAGCAGTACTTC
TRBJ2-5	TRBD1	.	TRBV25-1	CASSATNRGPQGTQYF	TGTGCCAGCAGTGCGACTAACAGGGGGCCACAGGGGACCCAGTACTTC
TRBJ1-4	TRBD1	.	TRBV7-6	CASSSTRGRNEKLFF	TGTGCCAGCAGCTCGACGAGGGGGCGTAATGAAAAACTGTTTTTT
TRBJ2-7	TRBD1	.	TRBV19	CASSIGYGTGEQYF	TGTGCCAGTAGTATAGGTTACGGGACAGGGGAGCAGTACTTC
TRBJ2-3	.	.	TRBV7-2	CASSSRQSTTDTQYF	TGTGCCAGCAGCTCCCGACAGAGTACCACAGATACGCAGTATTTT